This T cell receptor beta chain was retrieved from a study of T cell repertoires in cytomegalovirus infection. TCRdb called the reads again in MiXCR, with one record for every CDR3 protein. The sample gives about 340,000 distinct CDR3 sequences, 25% to 35% of which show up once; 20% is in the top ten. This clonotype was counted only a few times. Its antigen is not known. Source: cultured PBMCs, taken from culture after CMV antigen stimulation. The receptor's source is a human donor in good health (CMV status not recorded). Some clones in this sample may be carry-over from other donors' samples.

The CDR3 DNA follows: TGTGCCAGCAGCCTATCTATCGGGCAGGGTCTCTATGGCTACACCTTC. Translated, it gives CASSLSIGQGLYGYTF. The V and J genes are TRBV7-6 and TRBJ1-2; possible D gene TRBD1, 5 bases. The CDR3 is made up of 16 amino acids. V was pared by 5 bases and J by 4 bases, with 20 bases between. Germline V CDR1 and CDR2: SGHVS, FNYEAQ.